The sequence of this TCR beta chain was determined in a study of T cell responses to AZD1222 COVID-19 vaccine. Study-wide background: Pooled samples include second doses given at about 4 or 12 weeks.

In regard to this clone: Its antigen is not identified.

General study findings and limits: Females made up more of the donors, who were largely white British, and clonal diversity may have come out too low.

V dropped 7 bases and J dropped 1 base, with 13 bases sitting between them. Per the germline V gene, CDR1 is SEHNR and CDR2 is FQNEAQ (reference sequence). The CDR3 runs to 14 residues. Profiling relied on immunoSEQ multiplex PCR, and the TCRdb table lists in-frame clones only, not all of them. The repertoire holds around 130,000 clones, with around 84% as singletons. This TCR came from an adult in good health. V gene TRBV7-9 combines with J gene TRBJ1-1, with D hard to call. Sequenced here: peripheral blood, sampled on day 0 of AZD1222 vaccination. The CDR3 spells CASKGGLSNTEAFF. In DNA, the CDR3 is TGTGCCAGCAAGGGTGGGCTATCGAACACTGAAGCTTTCTTT. The complete variable domain, with remaining parts taken from reference TRBV7-9 and TRBJ1-1, reads DTGVSQNPRHKITKRGQNVTFRCDPISEHNRLYWYRQTLGQGPEFLTYFQNEAQLEKSRLLSDRFSAERPKGSFSTLEIQRTEQGDSAMYLCASKGGLSNTEAFFGQGTRLTVV.